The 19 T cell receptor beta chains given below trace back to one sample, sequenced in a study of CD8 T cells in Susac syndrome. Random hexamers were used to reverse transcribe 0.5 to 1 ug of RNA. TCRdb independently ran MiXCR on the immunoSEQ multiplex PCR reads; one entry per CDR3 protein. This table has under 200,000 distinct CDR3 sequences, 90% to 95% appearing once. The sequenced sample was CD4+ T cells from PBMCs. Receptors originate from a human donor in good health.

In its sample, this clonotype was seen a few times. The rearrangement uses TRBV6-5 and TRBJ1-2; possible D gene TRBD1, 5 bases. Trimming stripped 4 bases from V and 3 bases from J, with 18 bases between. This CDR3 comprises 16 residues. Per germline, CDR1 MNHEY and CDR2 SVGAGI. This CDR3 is CASSFDGLQGDYGYTF. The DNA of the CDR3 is TGTGCCAGCAGTTTTGACGGCCTCCAGGGTGACTATGGCTACACCTTC.

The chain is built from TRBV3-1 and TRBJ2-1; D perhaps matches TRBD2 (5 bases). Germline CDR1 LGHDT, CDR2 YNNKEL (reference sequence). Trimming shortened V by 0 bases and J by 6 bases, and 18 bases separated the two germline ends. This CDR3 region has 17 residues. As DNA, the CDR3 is TGTGCCAGCAGCCAAGATTATGGGAGCAATACTCGCAATGAGCAGTTCTTC. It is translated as CASSQDYGSNTRNEQFF.

CDR3 in amino acids: CAARDGRLSYEQYV. CDR3 sequence (DNA): TGTGCCGCCAGGGACGGGAGACTTTCCTACGAGCAGTACGTC. The chain carries TRBV2 and TRBJ2-7, with TRBD2 as a possible D gene (6 bases). Germline loops: CDR1 SNHLY, CDR2 FYNNEI. The CDR3 is 14 residues long. The germline V and J ends were trimmed by 11 bases and 1 base, with 18 bases remaining between them.

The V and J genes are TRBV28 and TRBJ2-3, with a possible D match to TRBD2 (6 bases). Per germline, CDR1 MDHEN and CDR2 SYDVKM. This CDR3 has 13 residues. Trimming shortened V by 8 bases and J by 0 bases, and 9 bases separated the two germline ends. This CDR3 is CASRRGSTDTQYF. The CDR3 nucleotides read TGTGCCAGCCGGAGGGGAAGCACAGATACGCAGTATTTT.

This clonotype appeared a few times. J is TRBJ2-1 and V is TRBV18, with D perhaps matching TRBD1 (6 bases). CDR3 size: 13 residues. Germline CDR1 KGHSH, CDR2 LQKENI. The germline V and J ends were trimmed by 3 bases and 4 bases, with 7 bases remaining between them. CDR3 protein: CASSPGQYNEQFF. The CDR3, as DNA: TGTGCCAGCTCACCCGGACAGTACAATGAGCAGTTCTTC.

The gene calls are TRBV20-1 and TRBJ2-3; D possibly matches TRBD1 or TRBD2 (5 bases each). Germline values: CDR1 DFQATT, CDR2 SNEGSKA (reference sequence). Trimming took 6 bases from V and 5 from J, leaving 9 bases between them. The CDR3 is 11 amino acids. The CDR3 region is CSAGPGDTQYF. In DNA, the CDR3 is TGCAGTGCGGGACCGGGAGATACGCAGTATTTT.

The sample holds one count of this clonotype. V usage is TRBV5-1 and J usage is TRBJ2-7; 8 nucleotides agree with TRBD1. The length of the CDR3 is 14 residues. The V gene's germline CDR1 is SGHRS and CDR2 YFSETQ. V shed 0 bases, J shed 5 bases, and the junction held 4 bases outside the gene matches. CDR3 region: CASSLGTGLHEQYV. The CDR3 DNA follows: TGCGCCAGCAGCTTGGGGACAGGGCTCCACGAGCAGTACGTC.

The CDR3 here is CASSKTGGAETQYF. CDR3 bases: TGTGCCAGCAGCAAGACAGGGGGCGCGGAGACCCAGTACTTC. V and J are TRBV7-7 and TRBJ2-5, with 10 bases that match TRBD1. This CDR3 contains 14 residues. CDR1 is SSHAT, CDR2 FNYEAQ, per germline (reference sequence). V was clipped by 5 bases and J by 5 bases; unmatched bases: 5. Together with reference TRBV7-7 and TRBJ2-5, the CDR3 gives the full variable domain: GAGVSQSPRYKVTKRGQDVTLRCDPISSHATLYWYQQALGQGPEFLTYFNYEAQPDKSGLPSDRFSAERPEGSISTLTIQRTEQRDSAMYRCASSKTGGAETQYFGPGTRLLVL.

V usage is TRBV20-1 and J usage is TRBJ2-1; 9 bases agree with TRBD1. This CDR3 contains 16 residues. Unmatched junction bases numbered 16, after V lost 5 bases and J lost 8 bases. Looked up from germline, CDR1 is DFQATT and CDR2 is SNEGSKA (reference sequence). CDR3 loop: CSAPVWSRDRADEQFF. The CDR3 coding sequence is TGCAGTGCTCCCGTCTGGTCTCGGGACAGGGCGGATGAGCAGTTCTTC.

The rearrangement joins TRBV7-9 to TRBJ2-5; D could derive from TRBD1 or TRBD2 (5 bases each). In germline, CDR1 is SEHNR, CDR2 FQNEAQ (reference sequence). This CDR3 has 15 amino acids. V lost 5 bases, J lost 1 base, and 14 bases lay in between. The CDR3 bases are TGTGCCAGCAGCGTAGGGACCCTCACCCAAGAGACCCAGTACTTC. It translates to CASSVGTLTQETQYF.

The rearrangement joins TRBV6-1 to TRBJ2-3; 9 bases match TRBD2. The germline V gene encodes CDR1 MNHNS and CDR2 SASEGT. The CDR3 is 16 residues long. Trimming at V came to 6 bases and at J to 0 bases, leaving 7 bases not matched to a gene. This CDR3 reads CASSPKRGASTDTQYF. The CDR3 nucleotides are TGTGCCAGCAGCCCTAAGCGGGGGGCTAGCACAGATACGCAGTATTTT.

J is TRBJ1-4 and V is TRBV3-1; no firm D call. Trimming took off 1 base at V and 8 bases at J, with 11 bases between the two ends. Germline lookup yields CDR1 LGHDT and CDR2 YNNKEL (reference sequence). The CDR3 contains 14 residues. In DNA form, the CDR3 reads TGTGCCAGCAGCCAAGTTCGATCGGGCGAAAAACTGTTTTTT. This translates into CASSQVRSGEKLFF.

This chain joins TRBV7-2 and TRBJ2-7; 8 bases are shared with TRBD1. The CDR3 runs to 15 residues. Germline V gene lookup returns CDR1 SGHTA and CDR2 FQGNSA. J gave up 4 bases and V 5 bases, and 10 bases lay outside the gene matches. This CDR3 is CASSMDRAEGYEQYF. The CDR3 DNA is TGTGCCAGCAGCATGGACAGGGCGGAAGGGTACGAGCAGTACTTC.

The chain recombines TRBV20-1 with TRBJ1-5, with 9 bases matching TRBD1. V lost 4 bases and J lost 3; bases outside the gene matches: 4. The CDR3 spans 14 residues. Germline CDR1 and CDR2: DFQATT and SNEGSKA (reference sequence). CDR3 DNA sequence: TGCAGTGCTACCGGGACAGGGTACAATCAGCCCCAGCATTTT. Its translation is CSATGTGYNQPQHF.

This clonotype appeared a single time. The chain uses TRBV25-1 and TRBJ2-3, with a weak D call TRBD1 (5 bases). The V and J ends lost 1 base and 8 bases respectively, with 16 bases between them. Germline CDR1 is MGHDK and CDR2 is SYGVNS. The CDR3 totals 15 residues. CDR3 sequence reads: CASSESAGNTGTQYF. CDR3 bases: TGTGCCAGCAGTGAATCGGCAGGGAACACTGGTACGCAGTATTTT.

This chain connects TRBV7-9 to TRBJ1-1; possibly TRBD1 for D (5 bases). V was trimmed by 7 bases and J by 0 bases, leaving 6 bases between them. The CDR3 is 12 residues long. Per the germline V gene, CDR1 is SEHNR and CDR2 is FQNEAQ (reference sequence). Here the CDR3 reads CASTGVNTEAFF. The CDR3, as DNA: TGTGCCAGCACGGGGGTGAACACTGAAGCTTTCTTT.

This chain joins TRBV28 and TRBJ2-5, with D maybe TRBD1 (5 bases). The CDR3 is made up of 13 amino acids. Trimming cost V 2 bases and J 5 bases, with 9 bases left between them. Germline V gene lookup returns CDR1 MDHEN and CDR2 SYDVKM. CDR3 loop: CASSLQGAETQYF. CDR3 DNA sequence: TGTGCCAGCAGTTTACAGGGCGCGGAGACCCAGTACTTC. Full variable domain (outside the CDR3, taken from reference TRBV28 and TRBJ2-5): DVKVTQSSRYLVKRTGEKVFLECVQDMDHENMFWYRQDPGLGLRLIYFSYDVKMKEKGDIPEGYSVSREKKERFSLILESASTNQTSMYLCASSLQGAETQYFGPGTRLLVL.

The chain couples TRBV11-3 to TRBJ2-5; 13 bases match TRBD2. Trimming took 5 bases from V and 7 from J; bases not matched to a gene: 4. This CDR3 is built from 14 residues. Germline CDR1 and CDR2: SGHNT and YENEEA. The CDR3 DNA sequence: TGTGCCAGCAGCCCGAGGACTAGCGGGGGGACCCAGTACTTC. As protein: CASSPRTSGGTQYF.

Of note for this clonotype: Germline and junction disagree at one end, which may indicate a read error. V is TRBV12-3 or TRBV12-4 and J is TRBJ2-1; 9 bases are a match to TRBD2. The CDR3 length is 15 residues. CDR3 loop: CASSIAGVLGNEQFF. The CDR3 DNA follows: TGTGCCAGCAGTATAGCGGGGGTTCTGGGCAATGAGCAGTTCTTC.